The 13 T cell receptor beta chains presented below share a single source sample, sequenced in a study of OX40 agonist ivuxolimab in advanced cancers. TCRdb keeps only in-frame clones here, not all; method: immunoSEQ multiplex PCR. The top ten clones hold roughly 7.3% of a sample with under 85,000 clones, about 85% of them seen once. Sequenced here: CD4+ or CD8+ T cells sorted from blood, sampled in a trial of the OX40 agonist ivuxolimab. These receptors all stem from an adult with an advanced solid tumor such as melanoma, head and neck, liver or kidney cancer.

This chain links TRBV5-4 with TRBJ2-7, with no clear D. The CDR3 has 12 amino acids. V gave up 3 bases and J gave up 5 bases, with 9 bases separating them. CDR1 SGHNT and CDR2 YYREEE come from the germline V gene (reference sequence). The CDR3 region is CASSYSENEQYF. The CDR3 DNA sequence: TGTGCCAGCAGCTATAGTGAAAACGAGCAGTACTTC.

The gene calls are TRBV4-1 and TRBJ2-7, with 8 bases lining up with TRBD2. The CDR3 spans 17 residues. CDR1 and CDR2 from the germline V gene are MGHRA and YSYEKL. The V segment lost 1 base and the J segment 2 bases; nucleotides outside the gene matches: 10. The CDR3 sequence is CASSQAVAGNFPYEQYF. CDR3 DNA sequence: TGCGCCAGCAGCCAAGCTGTAGCGGGGAATTTCCCCTACGAGCAGTACTTC.

The rearrangement joins TRBV7-2 to TRBJ2-1, with a possible D match to TRBD1 (5 bases). This CDR3 is 14 amino acids long. Germline loops: CDR1 SGHTA, CDR2 FQGNSA. Trimming removed 5 bases from V and 1 base from J, with 9 bases in between. This CDR3 is CASSRQGSYNEQFF. The CDR3 DNA reads TGTGCCAGCAGCCGCCAGGGATCCTACAATGAGCAGTTCTTC.

CDR3 DNA sequence: TGTGCCTGGAGTAATCAGAAAAATGAAAAACTGTTTTTT. Translation: CAWSNQKNEKLFF. This chain links TRBV30 with TRBJ1-4; D is unclear. CDR3 length: 13 amino acids. V was shortened by 2 bases and J by 5 bases, with 9 bases between the two germline ends. Germline values: CDR1 GTSNPN, CDR2 SVGIG (reference sequence).

The rearrangement joins TRBV5-1 to TRBJ1-2; 7 positions agree with TRBD1. The germline V gene encodes CDR1 SGHRS and CDR2 YFSETQ. Trimming at V came to 5 bases and at J to 3 bases, leaving 4 bases not matched to a gene. The CDR3 consists of 13 residues. The CDR3 loop reads CASSIGTDYGYTF. The CDR3 DNA follows: TGCGCCAGCAGTATCGGGACAGACTATGGCTACACCTTC.

The V and J genes are TRBV30 and TRBJ2-5, with D maybe TRBD1 (5 bases). Germline loops: CDR1 GTSNPN, CDR2 SVGIG (reference sequence). The V and J ends lost 2 bases and 3 bases respectively, with 7 bases between them. The CDR3 has 12 amino acids. The CDR3 DNA reads TGTGCCTGGAGTTCAGGGAAAGAGACCCAGTACTTC. Translated: CAWSSGKETQYF.

The chain is built from TRBV10-3 and TRBJ2-1, with 12 bases that match TRBD2. CDR3 size: 14 residues. V lost 6 bases to trimming and J lost 5 bases; unmatched junction nucleotides: 2. CDR1 ENHRY and CDR2 SYGVKD come from the germline V gene. The CDR3 reads CAISRTSGDNEQFF. The CDR3, as DNA: TGTGCCATCAGCCGGACTAGCGGGGACAATGAGCAGTTCTTC.

The chain has TRBV19 and TRBJ2-2, with TRBD1 as a possible D gene (6 bases). Germline V gene sequence: CDR1 LNHDA, CDR2 SQIVND (reference sequence). The CDR3 sequence is 14 residues long. V gave up 7 bases and J gave up 4 bases, with 13 bases separating them. For the CDR3, the DNA is TGTGCCAGTAAAGTAGGACAGATCACCGGGGAGCTGTTTTTT. This sequence encodes CASKVGQITGELFF.

The genes are TRBV6-1 and TRBJ1-1, with D perhaps matching TRBD1 (6 bases). CDR3 length equals 14 residues. V dropped 6 bases and J dropped 0 bases, with 11 bases sitting between them. Per germline, CDR1 MNHNS and CDR2 SASEGT. Here the CDR3 DNA reads TGTGCCAGCAGAATGGACAGACTGAACACTGAAGCTTTCTTT. This codes for CASRMDRLNTEAFF.

This clone was observed a few times. The V call is TRBV30, the J call TRBJ1-4; 7 positions match TRBD1. Germline CDR1 reads GTSNPN; CDR2 reads SVGIG (reference sequence). The CDR3 is 14 amino acids. V lost 4 bases to trimming and J lost 7 bases; unmatched junction nucleotides: 9. CDR3 sequence reads: CAWKTGAQSEKLFF. The CDR3 nucleotides are TGTGCCTGGAAAACAGGGGCGCAGAGTGAAAAACTGTTTTTT.

This clone came up once. CDR3 in amino acids: CASSLARGQGETQYF. In nucleotides, the CDR3 is TGTGCCAGCAGCCTAGCGAGGGGTCAGGGGGAGACCCAGTACTTC. The chain employs TRBV12-1 and TRBJ2-5. TRBV12-1 is annotated as a pseudogene. CDR3 length: 15 residues.

In this sample, this clone turned up once. The V call is TRBV10-3, the J call TRBJ2-5; no clear D. Germline CDR1 is ENHRY and CDR2 is SYGVKD. The CDR3 extends over 12 amino acids. V dropped 10 bases and J dropped 2 bases, with 11 bases sitting between them. CDR3 region: CATSELQETQYF. The CDR3 coding sequence is TGTGCCACCTCAGAGTTACAAGAGACCCAGTACTTC.

The chain recombines TRBV7-3 with TRBJ2-2; the D is unclear. The CDR3 runs to 13 residues. V lost 3 bases, J lost 6 bases, and 8 bases lay in between. Looked up from germline, CDR1 is SGHTA and CDR2 is FQGTGA. The CDR3 coding sequence is TGTGCCAGCAGCTTGATAAGTTCCGGGGAGCTGTTTTTT. Protein product: CASSLISSGELFF.